This entry describes one T cell receptor beta chain. This clone was recorded only once. It lacks a known antigen. Base qualities were left out, and no much larger clone turns up one base away. This record comes from a study of blood T cell repertoires in COVID-19 (dated by TCRdb to 2018 to 2021). For context, the study as a whole: The collaborator samples originated in the United States, Italy and Spain and spanned the acute and convalescent phases of COVID-19. The prospective study material was composed of cDNA or gDNA derived from T cells, B-cell-depleted T cells, or PBMCs. Subjects who had been exposed to COVID-19, were actively infected with it, or had recovered from it provided the deeply sampled blood TCRbeta repertoires that made up the dataset. The repertoires were released in a freely available public database intended as a resource for research on the immune response to SARS-CoV-2. Samples were obtained from the ongoing ImmuneRACE study (first 160 participants) and from 1,254 subjects provided by 6 global collaborators. A de-identified subject ID, COVID-19 status, age in years and sex were almost always included in the sample metadata. Where available, HLA class I and class II types were taken from metadata supplied by the sample provider and were not determined by assay-based typing.

Findings and caveats that apply to the study as a whole: The quantity of clinical and demographic metadata differed by source and by participant and was supplied without curation.

Whole blood was collected in K2EDTA tubes by collaborating institutions according to the institutions' own protocols. Collaborator samples were shipped for TCRbeta analysis as frozen whole blood, isolated PBMCs, or DNA extracted from either sample type. The immunoSEQ Assay, a bias-controlled multiplex PCR, was used to amplify TCRbeta CDR3 regions from genomic DNA. Per the source publication's procedure: The number of nucleated cells in each sample was estimated from the amplification of reference gene primers within the assay. Sequence reads were collapsed and filtered to measure the absolute abundance of every unique TCRbeta CDR3 rearrangement. For each sample, productive Simpson clonality was calculated as the square root of Simpson's diversity index across productive rearrangements. Drawn from immuneACCESS, this table holds only the in-frame rearrangements with V and J called that TCRdb kept. Clones are partly lost; checked studies trace under half to an unresolved V gene and leave the rest unexplained. V and J calls and clone size are copied from that table; D and trimming were computed from the DNA. Across this sample there are 200,000 to 250,000 clones, with about 83% seen only once. The top ten clonotypes cover roughly 5% of the sample.

The specimen was peripheral blood. The receptor's source is a human donor in a cohort sampled during active COVID-19.

The nucleotides read TGTGCCAGCTCAGGACTACAAACCTCCTACGAGCAGTACTTC. Its translation is CASSGLQTSYEQYF. The sequence joins TRBV18 to TRBJ2-7; a weak D assignment points to TRBD2 (6 bases agree). There are 14 amino acids in the CDR3, from cysteine to phenylalanine inclusive. Here the CDR3 DNA is all that survives: 42 bases in frame from base 1. The V end loses 5 bases and the J end loses 0 bases, and a stretch of 11 bases separates them. According to the germline V gene, CDR1 reads KGHSH and CDR2 reads LQKENI.